Listed below are T cell receptor beta chains from one sample, sequenced in a study of cytotoxic CD8 clonotypes in ibrutinib-treated CLL. Sequencing used immunoSEQ multiplex PCR; TCRdb keeps in-frame clones, though not all of them. The sample includes 100,000 to 150,000 clones, approximately 85% of them seen just once. Sequences were derived from PBMCs, sampled after 24 months of ibrutinib treatment. Receptor source: a human donor with chronic lymphocytic leukemia. The CDR3 runs from the conserved cysteine through the conserved F or W. Each record gives: V gene, D gene, J gene, clone size, CDR3 DNA, CDR3 protein. D genes are given only for firm matches. Rows may omit the clone size; those that give it use once, few, many or a size class.

TRBV7-3	NA	TRBJ2-3	few	TGTGCCAGCAGCTTAAGAGGCGCTGTGACAGATACGCAGTATTTT	CASSLRGAVTDTQYF
TRBV16	NA	TRBJ1-1	NA	TGTGCCAGCAGCCAATCAAGGGGTTGGCAGGCTTTCTTT	CASSQSRGWQAFF
TRBV19	NA	TRBJ2-7	NA	TGTGCCAGTAGTATCGTGTATGCGGGGCAGCAGTACTTC	CASSIVYAGQQYF
TRBV5-4	TRBD2	TRBJ2-3	NA	TGTGCCAGCAGCGAGCCGACTAGCGGGGGGACAGATACGCAGTATTTT	CASSEPTSGGTDTQYF
TRBV6-5	NA	TRBJ1-1	once	TGTGCCAGCAGTTACCCGGGACAATCGGCTTTCTTT	CASSYPGQSAFF
TRBV5-4	TRBD1	TRBJ2-7	NA	TGTGCCAGCAGCGCCGCAGGGGGCCACGAGCAGTACTTC	CASSAAGGHEQYF
TRBV6-5	NA	TRBJ2-1	NA	TGTGCCAGCAGTTACTCGGAGGGACTCCAGCAGTTCTTC	CASSYSEGLQQFF
TRBV27	NA	TRBJ1-1	few	TGTGCCAGCAGCCCAGCAGGGTCAGTGAACACTGAAGCTTTCTTT	CASSPAGSVNTEAFF
TRBV7-9	TRBD1	TRBJ1-1	NA	TGTGCCAGCAGCTTAGGGTGGACAGGGGGCGGGAACACTGAAGCTTTCTTT	CASSLGWTGGGNTEAFF
TRBV9	NA	TRBJ1-6	NA	TGTGCCAGCAGCATTGACACGTCACCCCTCCACTTT	CASSIDTSPLHF